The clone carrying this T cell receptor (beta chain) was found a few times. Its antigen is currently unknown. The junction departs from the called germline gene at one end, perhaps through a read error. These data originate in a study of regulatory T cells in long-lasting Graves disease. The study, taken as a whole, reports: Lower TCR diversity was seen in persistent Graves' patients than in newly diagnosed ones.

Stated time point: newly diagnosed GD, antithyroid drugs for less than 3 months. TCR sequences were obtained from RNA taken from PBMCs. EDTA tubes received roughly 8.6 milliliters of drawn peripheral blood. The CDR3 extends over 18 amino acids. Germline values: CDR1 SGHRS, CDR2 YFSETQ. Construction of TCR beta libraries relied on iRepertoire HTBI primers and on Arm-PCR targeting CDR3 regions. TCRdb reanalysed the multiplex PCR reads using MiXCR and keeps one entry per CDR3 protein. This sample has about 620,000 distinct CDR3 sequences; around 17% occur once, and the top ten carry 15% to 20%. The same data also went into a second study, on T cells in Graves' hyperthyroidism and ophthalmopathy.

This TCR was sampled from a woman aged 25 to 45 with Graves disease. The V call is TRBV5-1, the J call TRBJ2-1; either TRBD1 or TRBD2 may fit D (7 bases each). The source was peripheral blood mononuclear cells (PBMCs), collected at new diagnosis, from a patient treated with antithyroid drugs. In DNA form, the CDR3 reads TGTGCCAGCAGCTATGGAGGCTACAGGGGAGGGATTGGCAATGAGCAGTTCTTC. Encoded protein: CASSYGGYRGGIGNEQFF.